The 4 T cell receptor beta chains presented below share a single source sample, sequenced in a study of cytomegalovirus exposure and HLA in healthy donors. Sequencing was performed with immunoSEQ multiplex PCR; in TCRdb, only in-frame clones are kept and a portion is missing. Among some 88,000 clones listed, 95% to 97% were seen once. The sequencing input was PBMCs. Source of these receptors: a man between 18 and 29 years old in good health and CMV-seronegative.

The chain joins TRBV19 to TRBJ2-3, with D possibly TRBD2 on 5 matching bases. The CDR3 has 12 amino acids. V was pared by 9 bases and J by 10 bases, with 17 bases between. The germline V gene has CDR1 LNHDA and CDR2 SQIVND (reference sequence). The CDR3 reads CASRPPGRSQYF. As DNA, the CDR3 is TGTGCCAGCAGACCCCCGGGAAGGTCGCAGTATTTT.

V and J are TRBV7-9 and TRBJ2-2; TRBD2 might be the D (6 bases). Germline values: CDR1 SEHNR, CDR2 FQNEAQ (reference sequence). Trimming cost V 5 bases and J 5 bases, with 12 bases left between them. The CDR3 spans 14 residues. For the CDR3, the DNA is TGTGCCAGCAGCACCGTAGCGGAAACCGGGGAGCTGTTTTTT. Translating it yields CASSTVAETGELFF.

The chain links TRBV2 to TRBJ2-1; the match to TRBD2 covers 8 bases. V trimming: 5 bases; J trimming: 4 bases; junction bases outside the gene matches: 7. The CDR3 runs 15 residues. Germline V gene lookup returns CDR1 SNHLY and CDR2 FYNNEI. The DNA of the CDR3 is TGTGCCAGCAGTTACCGGGAGGGCCTTTACAATGAGCAGTTCTTC. Its protein is CASSYREGLYNEQFF.

This clone was counted once. V is TRBV6-5 and J is TRBJ2-7; maybe TRBD2 (6 bases). Trimming removed 5 bases from V and 1 base from J, with 9 bases in between. The CDR3 is 13 residues long. Per germline, CDR1 MNHEY and CDR2 SVGAGI. CDR3 in amino acids: CASSNAGSYEQYF. The CDR3 DNA sequence: TGTGCCAGCAGTAACGCGGGATCCTACGAGCAGTACTTC.